This record covers a single T cell receptor (beta chain). Its antigen is not known. Relative to the germline gene, one junction end is altered; a read error may explain this. Germline V gene data show CDR1 as KGHDR and CDR2 as SFDVKD. The CDR3 has 16 residues. Then a second PCR, running roughly 6 to 11 cycles, was carried out with a sample-barcoded 5' primer and a J-beta primer mix. TCRdb recomputed calls from the 5' RACE reads with MiXCR, one row per CDR3 protein. The table has 1 million or so distinct CDR3 sequences, around 45% seen once; the top ten hold 18%. These data originate in a study of blood T cells in healthy people across ages. Study findings and constraints: Across the age range, TCR beta diversity per million T cells fell in a roughly linear way. Diversity estimates from one million T cells were considered underestimates.

This TCR derives from a woman aged 60 to 75 in good health. Sequencing was done on a sample of blood. The V and J genes are TRBV24-1 and TRBJ2-5; 12 nucleotides line up with TRBD1. The CDR3 loop is CAASDLGTGGRETQYF. CDR3 nucleotide sequence: TGTGCCGCCAGTGATTTGGGGACAGGGGGCCGGGAGACCCAGTACTTC.